A selection of T cell receptor beta chains follows, all from one sample in a study of high-grade serous ovarian cancer treatment subgroups. Some clones are missing from TCRdb's copy, which holds only in-frame ones; the method was immunoSEQ multiplex PCR. The table lists under 2,000 clones, around 72% of them singletons. The sample taken for sequencing was tumor tissue. Receptors originate from a human donor with high-grade serous ovarian cancer. Each CDR3 is given with its conserved first and last residue. A D gene is named only where the DNA matches it firmly. Clone size is given for some rows only: seen once, a few or many times, or a class if the clone is expanded.

j_gene | d_gene | len | abundance | v_gene | CDR3nt | CDR3aa
TRBJ2-7 | TRBD1 | 17 | - | TRBV9 | TGTGCCAGCAGCCCAACGAGAGCGGGGACAGGGTTCGGCGAGCAGTACTTC | CASSPTRAGTGFGEQYF
TRBJ1-1 | TRBD1 | 13 | few | TRBV30 | TGTGCCTGGACTCCGGGACAGGGGGCTTTAGCTTTCTTT | CAWTPGQGALAFF
TRBJ1-6 | - | 18 | - | TRBV30 | TGTGCCTGGAGTGTTGTTCTGAGTAGGGGGTCCTATAATTCACCCCTCCACTTT | CAWSVVLSRGSYNSPLHF
TRBJ2-7 | - | 14 | - | TRBV10-2 | TGCGCCAGCAGTGAGTCGCGGGGTTCCTACGAGCAGTACTTC | CASSESRGSYEQYF
TRBJ2-7 | TRBD2 | 15 | - | TRBV7-3 | TGTGCCAGCAGCCCGGGACTAGCGGGAGCTAACGAGCAGTACTTC | CASSPGLAGANEQYF
TRBJ2-7 | TRBD2 | 16 | - | TRBV4-1 | TGCGCCAGCAGCCAAGCAACTAGCGGGAGGGGCTACGAGCAGTACTTC | CASSQATSGRGYEQYF
TRBJ1-3 | - | 16 | - | TRBV2 | TGTGCCAGCAGGCTCAACCAGGGGTTCTCTGGAAACACCATATATTTT | CASRLNQGFSGNTIYF
TRBJ2-5 | - | 13 | - | TRBV10-3 | TGTGCCATCAGTTTTGGGAGCCAGGAGACCCAGTACTTC | CAISFGSQETQYF
TRBJ2-7 | - | 13 | once | TRBV12-5 | TGTGCTAGTGGACCTAGAGGATTCTACGAGCAGTACTTC | CASGPRGFYEQYF
TRBJ2-7 | - | 15 | - | TRBV7-7 | TGTGCTAGCAGCTTAGGTCCAGACCCCTCCTACGAGCAGTACTTC | CASSLGPDPSYEQYF
TRBJ2-1 | TRBD2 | 16 | - | TRBV11-1 | TGTGCCAGCAGGGGTCCTAGCGGGACCACCTACAATGAGCAGTTCTTC | CASRGPSGTTYNEQFF
TRBJ2-5 | - | 14 | - | TRBV5-6 | TGTGCCAGCAGCTTGGCGGACATACAAGAGACCCAGTACTTC | CASSLADIQETQYF
TRBJ1-2 | - | 15 | once | TRBV7-2 | TGTGCCAGCAGCTTGGGAGGGGTTTGGAGCTATGGCTACACCTTC | CASSLGGVWSYGYTF
TRBJ2-5 | TRBD2 | 15 | few | TRBV30 | TGTGCCTGGAGGCGGCTAGCGGGGGGGGCTGAGACCCAGTACTTC | CAWRRLAGGAETQYF
TRBJ2-3 | - | 15 | - | TRBV18 | TGTGCCAGCTCACTTACCCCCGCAGGGCCAGATACGCAGTATTTT | CASSLTPAGPDTQYF
TRBJ1-1 | - | 16 | - | TRBV4-3 | TGCGCCAGCAGCCAAGATCGACCGCTGAGGGACACTGAAGCTTTCTTT | CASSQDRPLRDTEAFF
TRBJ2-7 | - | 15 | few | TRBV4-1 | TGCGCCAGCAGCCAAGCCCGGGACCCCACGAGGGAGCAGTACTTC | CASSQARDPTREQYF
TRBJ1-1 | TRBD1 | 13 | - | TRBV19 | TGTGCCAGTATGGGACAGGGGAGGACTGAAGCTTTCTTT | CASMGQGRTEAFF
TRBJ2-2 | - | 12 | few | TRBV7-6 | TGTGCCAGCAGGATAATTGGCGGGGAGCTGTTTTTT | CASRIIGGELFF
TRBJ1-4 | - | 18 | - | TRBV6-4 | TGTGCCAGCAGTGACTCGAAGGGAACCTTCCACCCTAATGAAAAACTGTTTTTT | CASSDSKGTFHPNEKLFF
TRBJ2-1 | TRBD2 | 18 | once | TRBV4-1 | TGCGCCAGCAGCCAAGTACCCAGCGGGAGCTTGTCTTACAATGAGCAGTTCTTC | CASSQVPSGSLSYNEQFF
TRBJ2-2 | TRBD1 | 16 | - | TRBV5-1 | TGCGCCAGCAGCCCTGGGACAGGGGTTAGCACCGGGGAGCTGTTTTTT | CASSPGTGVSTGELFF
TRBJ2-3 | TRBD2 | 15 | - | TRBV28 | TGTGCCAGCAACCGACTAGCGGGGGGGGGAGATACGCAGTATTTT | CASNRLAGGGDTQYF
TRBJ2-1 | - | 15 | - | TRBV4-3 | TGCGCCAGCAGCCAAGATGGAGGGACCTACAATGAGCAGTTCTTC | CASSQDGGTYNEQFF
TRBJ2-7 | - | 11 | - | TRBV20-1 | TGCAGTGCTAGTAAGGGGTACGAGCAGTACTTC | CSASKGYEQYF
TRBJ2-1 | TRBD1 | 15 | - | TRBV5-1 | TGCGCCAGCAGCTTACAGGGGGTTGGTCACAATGAGCAGTTCTTC | CASSLQGVGHNEQFF
TRBJ2-3 | TRBD2 | 17 | - | TRBV11-2 | TGTGCCAGCAGCTTAGATCGCCTAGCGGGTGGCACAGATACGCAGTATTTT | CASSLDRLAGGTDTQYF
TRBJ2-1 | - | 12 | - | TRBV7-9 | TGTGCCAGCAGCCCCGATCAGGGCCCCCAGTTCTTC | CASSPDQGPQFF
TRBJ1-5 | - | 15 | - | TRBV6-1 | TGTGCCAGCAGACCTACAGCTGATAGCAATCAGCCCCAGCATTTT | CASRPTADSNQPQHF